The present TCR beta chain was sequenced within a study of blood T cell repertoires in COVID-19 (dated by TCRdb to about 2020). In terms of the full investigation: Collaborator samples came from the United States, Italy and Spain and covered acute and convalescent phases of COVID-19. Nearly every sample came with metadata listing a de-identified subject ID, COVID-19 status, age in years and sex. The repertoires were released in a freely available public database meant as a resource for research on the immune response to SARS-CoV-2. The material from the prospective study consisted of cDNA or gDNA derived from T cells, B-cell-depleted T cells, or PBMCs. The samples were drawn from the first 160 participants of the ongoing ImmuneRACE study and from 950 to 1,500 subjects provided by 6 global collaborators. HLA class I and class II types, where available, came from metadata supplied by the sample provider rather than from assay-based typing. The dataset comprised deeply sampled blood TCRbeta repertoires from subjects exposed to, actively infected with, or recovered from COVID-19.

At the junction V is shortened by 3 bases and J by 8 bases, with 17 bases in between. Inclusive of the bounding cysteine and phenylalanine, the CDR3 is 15 residues long. The entry retains the CDR3 DNA only, 45 bases that are in frame from base 1. According to the germline V gene (reference sequence), CDR1 reads LNHDA and CDR2 reads SQIVND. As regards this clone: Its cognate antigen has yet to be identified. Within one base of it there is no much larger clone, and no base qualities were kept.

The research as a whole found: How much clinical and demographic metadata was included differed by source and by participant, and the metadata was provided uncurated.

Participants in the prospective study were enrolled through a virtual design, were aged roughly 18 to 90 years, and lived in approximately 25 United States geographic areas. To assign participants to cohorts, the prospective study relied on clinical history that participants themselves reported in a screening survey and a study questionnaire. Mobile phlebotomists in the prospective study collected whole blood, serum and a nasopharyngeal or oropharyngeal swab from every participant. Over an approximately two-month period, participants in the prospective study had the option of providing additional blood draws and questionnaires. Before DNA extraction, blood samples from the prospective study were shipped at room temperature or frozen. TCRbeta CDR3 regions were amplified from genomic DNA using the immunoSEQ Assay, a bias-controlled multiplex PCR. In the original analysis: Nucleated cell counts per sample were estimated from amplification of reference gene primers within the assay. To quantify the absolute abundance of each unique TCRbeta CDR3 rearrangement, sequence reads were collapsed and filtered. Productive Simpson clonality was computed per sample as the square root of Simpson's diversity index over productive rearrangements. TCRdb's version of the immuneACCESS table is confined to in-frame rearrangements and falls short of the full clone set. An unresolved V gene accounts for under half of the shortfall where checked; the remainder is of unknown origin. Clone size and the V and J calls come from that table; the DNA yielded D and trimming. This sample comprises under 200,000 clones, about 82% of them detected only once. Roughly 5.9% of the sample rests with the top ten.

The chain joins TRBV19 to TRBJ2-1, with the D gene not confidently named. This sequence originates from a man aged 35-49 years with acute COVID-19. The specimen was PBMCs or T cells enriched from blood (not recorded which). The CDR3 region reads CASSIGRSLVHEQFF. At the DNA level, the sequence is TGTGCCAGTAGTATCGGCAGGTCGTTGGTCCATGAGCAGTTCTTC.